A selection of T cell receptor beta chains follows, all from one sample in a study of OX40 agonist ivuxolimab in advanced cancers. TCRdb keeps only in-frame clones here, not all; method: immunoSEQ multiplex PCR. The repertoire holds 75,000 to 100,000 clones, with around 88% as singletons. The sample was CD4+ or CD8+ T cells sorted from blood, taken in a trial of the OX40 agonist ivuxolimab. The receptor set was obtained from an adult with an advanced solid tumor such as melanoma, head and neck, liver or kidney cancer. Each CDR3 is given without its conserved first and last residue. A D gene is named only where the DNA matches it firmly. Rows give clone size only sometimes, using once, few, many, or a class for an expanded clone.

j_gene: TRBJ1-2
d_gene: -
len: 9
v_gene: TRBV10-3
abundance: -
CDR3aa: AISAGDGYT

j_gene: TRBJ1-5
d_gene: -
len: 11
v_gene: TRBV19
abundance: medium-sized
CDR3aa: ASSIQGARPQH

j_gene: TRBJ1-5
d_gene: TRBD1
len: 13
v_gene: TRBV6-5
abundance: -
CDR3aa: ASSYGQGDNQPQH

j_gene: TRBJ1-3
d_gene: -
len: 13
v_gene: TRBV4-1
abundance: -
CDR3aa: ASSQPRSSGNTIY

j_gene: TRBJ2-1
d_gene: -
len: 12
v_gene: TRBV7-3
abundance: -
CDR3aa: ASAGGATYNEQF

j_gene: TRBJ2-1
d_gene: TRBD1
len: 15
v_gene: TRBV19
abundance: -
CDR3aa: ASSSTTGTGGEVEQF

j_gene: TRBJ1-6
d_gene: -
len: 14
v_gene: TRBV4-2
abundance: -
CDR3aa: ASSLGQLFGNSPLH

j_gene: TRBJ1-1
d_gene: -
len: 12
v_gene: TRBV7-8
abundance: once
CDR3aa: ASSSDSLNTEAF

j_gene: TRBJ2-2
d_gene: -
len: 14
v_gene: TRBV14
abundance: -
CDR3aa: ASSQNRDSGPGELF

j_gene: TRBJ1-1
d_gene: -
len: 12
v_gene: TRBV10-2
abundance: -
CDR3aa: ASSESTGITEAF

j_gene: TRBJ2-7
d_gene: -
len: 13
v_gene: TRBV5-1
abundance: -
CDR3aa: ASSLGAGGSYEQY

j_gene: TRBJ1-5
d_gene: -
len: 13
v_gene: TRBV19
abundance: -
CDR3aa: ASSRGGDDNQPQH

j_gene: TRBJ2-7
d_gene: -
len: 13
v_gene: TRBV5-4
abundance: once
CDR3aa: ASSPTSGGRYKQY

j_gene: TRBJ2-5
d_gene: -
len: 10
v_gene: TRBV7-2
abundance: -
CDR3aa: ASSFRSETQY

j_gene: TRBJ2-7
d_gene: -
len: 11
v_gene: TRBV2
abundance: -
CDR3aa: ASSEVPQGRQY

j_gene: TRBJ1-3
d_gene: -
len: 13
v_gene: TRBV5-4
abundance: -
CDR3aa: ASSQDSFSGNTIY

j_gene: TRBJ2-2
d_gene: -
len: 14
v_gene: TRBV7-3
abundance: -
CDR3aa: ASSFPGTRWTGELF

j_gene: TRBJ2-5
d_gene: -
len: 11
v_gene: TRBV6-5
abundance: -
CDR3aa: ASSFTRKETQY

j_gene: TRBJ1-1
d_gene: TRBD1
len: 13
v_gene: TRBV5-1
abundance: once
CDR3aa: ASSPDRVGNTEAF

j_gene: TRBJ1-5
d_gene: TRBD1
len: 16
v_gene: TRBV18
abundance: once
CDR3aa: ASSLVMSGQGRDQPQH

j_gene: TRBJ1-6
d_gene: TRBD1
len: 12
v_gene: TRBV7-9
abundance: -
CDR3aa: ASSPGQGNSPLH

j_gene: TRBJ1-4
d_gene: -
len: 12
v_gene: TRBV2
abundance: -
CDR3aa: ASSTGGENEKLF